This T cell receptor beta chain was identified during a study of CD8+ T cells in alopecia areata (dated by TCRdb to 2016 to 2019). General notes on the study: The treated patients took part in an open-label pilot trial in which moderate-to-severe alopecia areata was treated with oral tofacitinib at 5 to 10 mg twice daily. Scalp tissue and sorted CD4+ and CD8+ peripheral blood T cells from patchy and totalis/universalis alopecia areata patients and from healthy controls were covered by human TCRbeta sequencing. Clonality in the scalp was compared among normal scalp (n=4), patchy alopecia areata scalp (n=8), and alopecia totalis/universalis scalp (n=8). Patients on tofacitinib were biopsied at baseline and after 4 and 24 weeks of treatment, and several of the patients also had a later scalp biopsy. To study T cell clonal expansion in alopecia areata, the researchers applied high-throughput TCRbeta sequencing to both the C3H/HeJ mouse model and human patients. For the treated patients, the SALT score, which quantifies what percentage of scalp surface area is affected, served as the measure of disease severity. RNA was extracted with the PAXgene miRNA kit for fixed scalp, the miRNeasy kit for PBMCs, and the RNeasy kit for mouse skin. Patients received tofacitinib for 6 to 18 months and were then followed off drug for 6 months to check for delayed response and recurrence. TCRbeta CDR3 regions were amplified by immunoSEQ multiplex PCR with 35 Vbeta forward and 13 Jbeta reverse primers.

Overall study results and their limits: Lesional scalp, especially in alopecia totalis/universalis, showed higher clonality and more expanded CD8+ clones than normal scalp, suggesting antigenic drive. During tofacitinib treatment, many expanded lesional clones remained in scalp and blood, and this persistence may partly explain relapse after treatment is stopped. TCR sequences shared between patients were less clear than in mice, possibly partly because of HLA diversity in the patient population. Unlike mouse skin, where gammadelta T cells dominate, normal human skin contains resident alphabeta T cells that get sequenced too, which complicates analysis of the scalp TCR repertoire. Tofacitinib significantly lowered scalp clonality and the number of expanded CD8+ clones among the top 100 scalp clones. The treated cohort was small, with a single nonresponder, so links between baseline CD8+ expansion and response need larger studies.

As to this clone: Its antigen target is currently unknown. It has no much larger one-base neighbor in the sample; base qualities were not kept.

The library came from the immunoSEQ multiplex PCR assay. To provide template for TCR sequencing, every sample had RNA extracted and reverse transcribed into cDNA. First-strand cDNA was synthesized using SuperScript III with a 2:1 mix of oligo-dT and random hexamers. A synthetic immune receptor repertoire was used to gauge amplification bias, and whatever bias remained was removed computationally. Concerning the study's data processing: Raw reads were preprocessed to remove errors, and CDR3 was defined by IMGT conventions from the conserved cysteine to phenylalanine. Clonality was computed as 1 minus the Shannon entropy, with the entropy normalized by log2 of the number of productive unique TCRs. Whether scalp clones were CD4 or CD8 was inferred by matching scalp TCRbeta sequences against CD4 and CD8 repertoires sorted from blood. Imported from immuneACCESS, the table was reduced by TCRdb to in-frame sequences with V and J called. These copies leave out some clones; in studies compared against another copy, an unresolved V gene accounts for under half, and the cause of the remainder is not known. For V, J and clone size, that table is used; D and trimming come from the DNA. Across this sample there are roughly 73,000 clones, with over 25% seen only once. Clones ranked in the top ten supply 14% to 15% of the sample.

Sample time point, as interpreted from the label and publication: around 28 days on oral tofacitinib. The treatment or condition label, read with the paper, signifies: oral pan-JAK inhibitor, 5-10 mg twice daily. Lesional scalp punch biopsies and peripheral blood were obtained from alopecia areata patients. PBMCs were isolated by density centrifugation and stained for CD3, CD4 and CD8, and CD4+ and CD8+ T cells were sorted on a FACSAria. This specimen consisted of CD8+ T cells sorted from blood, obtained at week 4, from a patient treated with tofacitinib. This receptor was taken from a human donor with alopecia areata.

The nucleotide sequence is TGCGCCAGCCACAGGGATTATCAGAACACCGGGGAGCTGTTTTTT. Translated, this gives CASHRDYQNTGELFF. Rearrangement joined TRBV5-1 to TRBJ2-2; a tentative D match to TRBD1 spans 6 bases. V gives up 7 bases and J gives up 1 base, and the segment between their germline ends measures 14 bases. The CDR3 contains 15 residues, cysteine and phenylalanine counted. CDR3 DNA is the only sequence kept; it has 45 bases, read in frame from the first base. For CDR1 and CDR2, the germline V gene lists SGHRS and YFSETQ.